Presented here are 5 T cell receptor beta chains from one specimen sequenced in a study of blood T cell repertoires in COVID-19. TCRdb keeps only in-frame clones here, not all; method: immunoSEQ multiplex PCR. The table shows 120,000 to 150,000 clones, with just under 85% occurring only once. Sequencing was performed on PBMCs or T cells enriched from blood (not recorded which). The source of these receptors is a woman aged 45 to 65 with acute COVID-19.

CDR3 in DNA: TGTGCCAGTAGTATACGTACTTATAGCAATCAGCCCCAGCATTTT. Amino acid sequence: CASSIRTYSNQPQHF. J is TRBJ1-5 and V is TRBV19; no definite D call. V shed 2 bases and J shed 0 bases, with 8 bases lying between them. There are 15 residues in the CDR3. Per germline, CDR1 LNHDA and CDR2 SQIVND (reference sequence).

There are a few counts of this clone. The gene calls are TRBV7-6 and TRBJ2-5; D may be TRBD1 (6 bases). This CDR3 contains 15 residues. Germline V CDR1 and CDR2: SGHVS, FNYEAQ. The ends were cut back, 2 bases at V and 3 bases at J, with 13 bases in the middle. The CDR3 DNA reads TGTGCCAGCAGCTTAATCGGCAGGGGAAAAGAGACCCAGTACTTC. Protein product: CASSLIGRGKETQYF.

The chain's CDR3 is CASRGQPNTEAFF. CDR3 sequence (DNA): TGTGCCTCAAGGGGTCAACCGAACACTGAAGCTTTCTTT. The chain recombines TRBV5-4 with TRBJ1-1; tentatively, D is TRBD1 (5 bases). Germline assignment: CDR1 SGHNT and CDR2 YYREEE (reference sequence). V was shortened by 10 bases and J by 1 base, with 14 bases between the two germline ends. This CDR3 contains 13 residues.

The CDR3 protein is CARASGGYEQYF. In DNA form, the CDR3 reads TGTGCCAGGGCGAGCGGGGGCTACGAGCAGTACTTC. The V call is TRBV21-1, the J call TRBJ2-7; TRBD2, the D gene given by the table, was not confirmed from the DNA. TRBV21-1 is flagged as a pseudogene. This CDR3 comprises 12 residues.

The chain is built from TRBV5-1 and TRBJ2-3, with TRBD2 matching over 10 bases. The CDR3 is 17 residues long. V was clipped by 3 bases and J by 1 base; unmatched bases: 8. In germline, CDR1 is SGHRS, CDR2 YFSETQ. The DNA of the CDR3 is TGCGCCAGCAGCTCTCCGCCCGGGACTAGCGGCACAGATACGCAGTATTTT. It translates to CASSSPPGTSGTDTQYF.